Sequencing of this TCR beta chain was carried out in a study of cytomegalovirus exposure and HLA in healthy donors. Profiled with immunoSEQ multiplex PCR; TCRdb holds only in-frame clones, not every one. The table includes 150,000 to 200,000 clones, roughly nine tenths detected once. Germline V gene sequence: CDR1 SGHTS, CDR2 YDEGEE. CDR3 length equals 14 residues. Trimming shortened V by 4 bases and J by 2 bases, and 10 bases separated the two germline ends. V gene TRBV5-8 combines with J gene TRBJ1-3, with D possibly TRBD1 on 5 matching bases. The specimen was PBMCs. The TCR comes from a man aged 18 to 30 in good health and CMV-seropositive. The CDR3 DNA follows: TGTGCCAGCAGCCCCAGGGTAACTGGAAACACCATATATTTT. Its translation: CASSPRVTGNTIYF.